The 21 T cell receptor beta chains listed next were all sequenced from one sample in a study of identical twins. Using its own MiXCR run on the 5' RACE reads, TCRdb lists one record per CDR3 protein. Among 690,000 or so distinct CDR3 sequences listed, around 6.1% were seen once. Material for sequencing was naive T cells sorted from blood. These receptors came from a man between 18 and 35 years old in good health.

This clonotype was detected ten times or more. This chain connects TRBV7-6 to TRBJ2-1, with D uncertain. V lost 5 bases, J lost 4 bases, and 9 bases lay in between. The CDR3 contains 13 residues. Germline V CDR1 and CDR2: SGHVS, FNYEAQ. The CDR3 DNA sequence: TGTGCCAGCAGCGAGCGAACTTACAATGAGCAGTTCTTC. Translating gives CASSERTYNEQFF.

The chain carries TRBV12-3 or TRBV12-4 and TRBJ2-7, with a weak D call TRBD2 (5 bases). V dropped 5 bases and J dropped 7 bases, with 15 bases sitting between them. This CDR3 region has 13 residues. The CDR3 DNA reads TGTGCCAGCAGTGTCGTTCCCCCGGGGGAGCAGTACTTC. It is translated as CASSVVPPGEQYF.

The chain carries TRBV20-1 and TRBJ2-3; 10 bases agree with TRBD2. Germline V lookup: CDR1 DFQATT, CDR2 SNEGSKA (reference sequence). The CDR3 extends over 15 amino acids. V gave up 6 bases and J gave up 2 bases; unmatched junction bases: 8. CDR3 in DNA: TGCAGTGCCGTTATAGCGGGAGGTAACACAGATACGCAGTATTTT. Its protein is CSAVIAGGNTDTQYF.

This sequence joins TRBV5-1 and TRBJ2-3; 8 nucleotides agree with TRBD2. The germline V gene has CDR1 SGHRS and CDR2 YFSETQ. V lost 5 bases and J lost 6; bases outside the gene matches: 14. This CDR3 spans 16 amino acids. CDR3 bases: TGCGCCAGCAGGGCAGAACTAGCGGAAAGGGGTGATACGCAGTATTTT. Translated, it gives CASRAELAERGDTQYF. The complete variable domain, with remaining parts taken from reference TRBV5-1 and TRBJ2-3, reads KAGVTQTPRYLIKTRGQQVTLSCSPISGHRSVSWYQQTPGQGLQFLFEYFSETQRNKGNFPGRFSGRQFSNSRSEMNVSTLELGDSALYLCASRAELAERGDTQYFGPGTRLTVL.

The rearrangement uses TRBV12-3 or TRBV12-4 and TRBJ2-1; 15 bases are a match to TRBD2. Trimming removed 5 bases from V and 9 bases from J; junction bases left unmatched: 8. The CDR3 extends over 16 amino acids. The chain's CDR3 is CASSSRTSGRAGEQFF. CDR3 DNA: TGTGCCAGCAGTAGCCGGACTAGCGGGAGGGCCGGTGAGCAGTTCTTC.

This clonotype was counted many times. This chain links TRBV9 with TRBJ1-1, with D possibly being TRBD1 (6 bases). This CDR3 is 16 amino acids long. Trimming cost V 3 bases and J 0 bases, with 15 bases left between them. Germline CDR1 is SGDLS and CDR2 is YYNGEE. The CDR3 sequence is CASSENRQEMNTEAFF. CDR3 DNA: TGTGCCAGCAGCGAGAACCGACAGGAGATGAACACTGAAGCTTTCTTT.

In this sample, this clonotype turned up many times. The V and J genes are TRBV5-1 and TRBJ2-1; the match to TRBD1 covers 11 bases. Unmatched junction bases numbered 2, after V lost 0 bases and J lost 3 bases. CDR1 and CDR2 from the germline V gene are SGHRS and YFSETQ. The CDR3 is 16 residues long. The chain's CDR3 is CASSLAGTGGYNEQFF. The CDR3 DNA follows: TGCGCCAGCAGCTTGGCCGGGACAGGGGGCTACAATGAGCAGTTCTTC.

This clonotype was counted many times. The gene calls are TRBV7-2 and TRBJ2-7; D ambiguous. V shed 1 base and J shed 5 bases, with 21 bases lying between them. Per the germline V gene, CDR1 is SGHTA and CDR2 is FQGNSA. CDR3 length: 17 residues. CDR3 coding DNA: TGTGCCAGCAGCTTAGTCTCGACACCTGTAAGGCTGAACGAGCAGTACTTC. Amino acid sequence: CASSLVSTPVRLNEQYF.

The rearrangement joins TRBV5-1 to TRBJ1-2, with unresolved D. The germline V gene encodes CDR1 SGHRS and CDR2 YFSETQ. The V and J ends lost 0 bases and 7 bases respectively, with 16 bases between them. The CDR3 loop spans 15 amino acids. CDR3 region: CASSLGTSNPGGYTF. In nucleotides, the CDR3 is TGCGCCAGCAGCTTGGGTACTTCCAATCCGGGTGGCTACACCTTC.

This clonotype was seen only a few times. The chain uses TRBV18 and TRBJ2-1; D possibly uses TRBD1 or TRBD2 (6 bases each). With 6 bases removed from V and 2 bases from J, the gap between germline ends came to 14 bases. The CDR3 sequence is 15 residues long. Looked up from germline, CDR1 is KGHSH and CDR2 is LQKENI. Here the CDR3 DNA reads TGTGCCAGCTCCCGGCCGGGGGCCCCCTACAATGAGCAGTTCTTC. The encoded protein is CASSRPGAPYNEQFF.

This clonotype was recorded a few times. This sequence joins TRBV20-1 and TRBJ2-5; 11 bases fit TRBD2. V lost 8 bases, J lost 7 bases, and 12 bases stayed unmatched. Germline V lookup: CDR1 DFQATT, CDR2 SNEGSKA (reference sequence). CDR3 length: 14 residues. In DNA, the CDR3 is TGCAGTTCCGGATCTAGCGGGAGGTTTGGGACCCAGTACTTC. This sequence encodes CSSGSSGRFGTQYF.

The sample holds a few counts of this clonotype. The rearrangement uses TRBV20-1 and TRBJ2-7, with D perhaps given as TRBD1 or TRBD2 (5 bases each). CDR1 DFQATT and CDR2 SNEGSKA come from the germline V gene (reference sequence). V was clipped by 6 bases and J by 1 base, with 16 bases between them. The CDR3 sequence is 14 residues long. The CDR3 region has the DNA TGCAGTGCAAATCGGGACGGACAATCCTACGAGCAGTACGTC. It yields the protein CSANRDGQSYEQYV.

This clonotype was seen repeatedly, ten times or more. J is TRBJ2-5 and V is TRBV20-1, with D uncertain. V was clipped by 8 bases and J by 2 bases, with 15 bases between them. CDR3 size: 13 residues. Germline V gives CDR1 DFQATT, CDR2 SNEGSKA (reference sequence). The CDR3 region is CSLIKPSQETQYF. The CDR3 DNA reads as TGCAGTCTCATCAAACCGTCGCAAGAGACCCAGTACTTC.

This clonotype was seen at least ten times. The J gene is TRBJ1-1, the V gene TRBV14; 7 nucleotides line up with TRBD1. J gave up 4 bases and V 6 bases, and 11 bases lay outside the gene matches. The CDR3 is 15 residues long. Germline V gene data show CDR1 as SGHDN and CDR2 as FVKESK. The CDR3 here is CASRKTGEGGTEAFF. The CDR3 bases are TGTGCCAGCAGGAAAACAGGGGAGGGTGGCACTGAAGCTTTCTTT.

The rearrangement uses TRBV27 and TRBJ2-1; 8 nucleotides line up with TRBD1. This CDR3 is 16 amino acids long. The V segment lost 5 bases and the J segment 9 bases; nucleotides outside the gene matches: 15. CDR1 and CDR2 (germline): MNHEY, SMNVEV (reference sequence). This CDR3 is CASSTSGGPTQREQFF. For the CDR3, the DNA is TGTGCCAGCAGTACCTCAGGGGGCCCCACCCAACGTGAGCAGTTCTTC.

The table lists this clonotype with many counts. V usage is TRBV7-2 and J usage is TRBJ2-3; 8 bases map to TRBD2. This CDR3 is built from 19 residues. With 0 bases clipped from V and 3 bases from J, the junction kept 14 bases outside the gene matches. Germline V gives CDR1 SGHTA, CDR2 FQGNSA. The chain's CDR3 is CASSLAPNQGLAGTDTQYF. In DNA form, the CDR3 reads TGTGCCAGCAGCTTAGCGCCGAATCAAGGACTAGCTGGGACAGATACGCAGTATTTT. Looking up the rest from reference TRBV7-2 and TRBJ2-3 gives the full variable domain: GAGVSQSPSNKVTEKGKDVELRCDPISGHTALYWYRQSLGQGLEFLIYFQGNSAPDKSGLPSDRFSAERTGGSVSTLTIQRTQQEDSAVYLCASSLAPNQGLAGTDTQYFGPGTRLTVL.

The CDR3 protein is CATTGGQNEQFF. The CDR3 region has the DNA TGTGCCACGACAGGGGGCCAGAATGAGCAGTTCTTC. V usage is TRBV10-3 and J usage is TRBJ2-1, with 10 bases fitting TRBD1. CDR3 length: 12 amino acids. V dropped 10 bases and J dropped 7; count of bases not matched to a gene: 4. Germline V gene sequence: CDR1 ENHRY, CDR2 SYGVKD.

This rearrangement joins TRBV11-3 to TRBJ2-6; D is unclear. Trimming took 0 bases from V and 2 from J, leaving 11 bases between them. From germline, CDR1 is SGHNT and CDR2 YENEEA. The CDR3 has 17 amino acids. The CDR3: CASSLEQWDTGANVLTF. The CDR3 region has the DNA TGTGCCAGCAGCTTAGAGCAGTGGGATACTGGGGCCAACGTCCTGACTTTC.

This chain's CDR3 is CASSYQPGPYEQYV. The CDR3 DNA reads as TGTGCCAGCAGTTACCAACCCGGTCCGTACGAGCAGTACGTC. The V call is TRBV12-3 or TRBV12-4, the J call TRBJ2-7; D call uncertain. V dropped 4 bases and J dropped 4 bases, with 14 bases sitting between them. The CDR3 is made up of 14 amino acids.

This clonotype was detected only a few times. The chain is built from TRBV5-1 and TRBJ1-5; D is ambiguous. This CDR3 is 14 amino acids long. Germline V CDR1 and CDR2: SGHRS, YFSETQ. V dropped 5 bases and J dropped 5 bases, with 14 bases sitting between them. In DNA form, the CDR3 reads TGCGCCAGCAGTACCGGAGGGCAGCATCAGCCCCAGCATTTT. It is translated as CASSTGGQHQPQHF. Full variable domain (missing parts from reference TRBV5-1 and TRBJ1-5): KAGVTQTPRYLIKTRGQQVTLSCSPISGHRSVSWYQQTPGQGLQFLFEYFSETQRNKGNFPGRFSGRQFSNSRSEMNVSTLELGDSALYLCASSTGGQHQPQHFGDGTRLSIL.

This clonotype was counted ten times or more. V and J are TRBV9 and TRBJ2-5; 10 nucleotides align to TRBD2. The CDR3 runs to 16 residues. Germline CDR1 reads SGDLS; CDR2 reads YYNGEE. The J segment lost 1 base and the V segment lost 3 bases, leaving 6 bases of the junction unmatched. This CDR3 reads CASSAVAGGIQETQYF. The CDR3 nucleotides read TGTGCCAGCAGCGCCGTAGCGGGAGGAATCCAAGAGACCCAGTACTTC.